These T cell receptor beta chains were read from a single sample in a study of regulatory T cells in long-lasting Graves disease. One entry per CDR3 protein, called by TCRdb with MiXCR from the multiplex PCR reads. The table has a few hundred thousand distinct CDR3 sequences, 15% to 20% seen once. These data were also filed under a second study, of T cells in Graves' hyperthyroidism and ophthalmopathy.

The sample here was peripheral blood mononuclear cells (PBMCs), taken at new diagnosis, from a patient treated with antithyroid drugs. These receptors all stem from a man aged 40-50 years with Graves disease. Each CDR3 is given with its conserved first and last residue. The D gene is left open where the match is weak. For some rows the clone size is stated as once, few or many, or as a class when expanded; others skip it.

D gene | J gene | clone size | V gene | CDR3 protein | CDR3 DNA
TRBD1 | TRBJ2-1 | many | TRBV30 | CAWSAGTGINEQFF | TGTGCCTGGAGTGCCGGGACAGGGATCAATGAGCAGTTCTTC
. | TRBJ2-7 | few | TRBV5-1 | CASSPGATQNEQYF | TGCGCCAGCAGCCCGGGGGCCACTCAGAACGAGCAGTACTTC
. | TRBJ2-2 | . | TRBV3-1 | CASSQDRREEGYTGELFF | TGTGCCAGCAGCCAAGATCGGCGGGAAGAGGGTTACACCGGGGAGCTGTTTTTT
. | TRBJ1-2 | many | TRBV28 | CASSSPTGNYGYTF | TGTGCCAGCAGTTCCCCAACAGGGAACTATGGCTACACCTTC
TRBD2 | TRBJ2-3 | many | TRBV6-2/TRBV6-3 | CASSELPSGGTDTQYF | TGTGCCAGCAGTGAACTGCCTAGCGGGGGCACAGATACGCAGTATTTT
. | TRBJ2-2 | many | TRBV12-3/TRBV12-4 | CASSFRPGAVTGELFF | TGTGCCAGCAGTTTCCGTCCAGGGGCAGTCACCGGGGAGCTGTTTTTT
TRBD2 | TRBJ2-3 | . | TRBV19 | CASSIGLGTQYF | TGTGCCAGTAGTATCGGACTAGGGACGCAGTATTTT
. | TRBJ2-4 | . | TRBV30 | CAWSVLTVPTVGLAKNIQYF | TGTGCCTGGAGTGTTTTGACAGTGCCAACAGTCGGTCTAGCCAAAAACATTCAGTACTTC
TRBD2 | TRBJ2-7 | many | TRBV20-1 | CSARDLKRGEQQYF | TGCAGTGCTAGAGATCTCAAACGGGGGGAACAGCAGTACTTC
. | TRBJ2-3 | few | TRBV20-1 | CSAREAGSGTQYF | TGCAGTGCTAGAGAGGCAGGGAGTGGTACGCAGTATTTT
. | TRBJ1-4 | many | TRBV5-1 | CASSPDEGLQEKLFF | TGCGCCAGCAGCCCGGACGAGGGTCTTCAGGAAAAACTGTTTTTT
TRBD1 | TRBJ2-7 | many | TRBV29-1 | CSVEEGQGDYEQYF | TGCAGCGTTGAAGAGGGACAGGGGGACTACGAGCAGTACTTC
. | TRBJ2-1 | . | TRBV10-3 | CAISERGPISDEQFF | TGTGCCATCAGTGAAAGGGGACCCATTAGCGATGAGCAGTTCTTC
. | TRBJ2-7 | few | TRBV6-2/TRBV6-3 | CASRSGFYEQYF | TGTGCCAGCAGGTCAGGATTCTACGAGCAGTACTTC
TRBD2 | TRBJ2-5 | many | TRBV12-3/TRBV12-4 | CASSFTSGAETQYF | TGTGCCAGCAGTTTTACTAGCGGGGCCGAGACCCAGTACTTC
TRBD1 | TRBJ2-4 | . | TRBV6-5 | CASSYGDRGKNIQYF | TGTGCCAGCAGTTATGGGGACAGGGGCAAAAACATTCAGTACTTC
. | TRBJ1-1 | many | TRBV10-3 | CAISEGRRGRGTEAFF | TGTGCCATCAGTGAGGGCCGGCGGGGACGGGGCACTGAAGCTTTCTTT
TRBD1 | TRBJ1-4 | . | TRBV5-1 | CASSLEGTGGEKLFF | TGCGCCAGCAGCTTGGAAGGGACAGGGGGAGAAAAACTGTTTTTT
. | TRBJ1-5 | many | TRBV6-2/TRBV6-3 | CASRLGADSNQPQHF | TGTGCCAGCAGATTAGGGGCAGATAGCAATCAGCCCCAGCATTTT
. | TRBJ2-5 | many | TRBV12-3/TRBV12-4 | CASNSQGLETQYF | TGTGCCAGCAATTCTCAGGGACTTGAGACCCAGTACTTC
TRBD1 | TRBJ2-2 | many | TRBV2 | CASSDRDRDTGELFF | TGTGCCAGCAGTGACCGGGACAGGGACACCGGGGAGCTGTTTTTT
. | TRBJ1-1 | many | TRBV20-1 | CSARDPVRASAFF | TGCAGTGCTAGAGACCCAGTTCGTGCGAGTGCTTTCTTT
. | TRBJ1-2 | many | TRBV28 | CASSLGTYGYTF | TGTGCCAGCAGTTTAGGGACGTATGGCTACACCTTC
. | TRBJ2-2 | many | TRBV7-2 | CASSLDWGAPNTGELFF | TGTGCCAGCAGCTTGGACTGGGGGGCCCCGAACACCGGGGAGCTGTTTTTT
. | TRBJ1-3 | . | TRBV5-4 | CASSTQGTSGNTIYF | TGTGCCAGCAGCACACAGGGTACCTCTGGAAACACCATATATTTT
. | TRBJ2-6 | many | TRBV28 | CASSPTGYRANVLTF | TGTGCCAGCAGCCCAACGGGGTATCGGGCCAACGTCCTGACTTTC
TRBD2 | TRBJ2-7 | . | TRBV12-3/TRBV12-4 | CASCHSGTSETEQYF | TGTGCCAGCTGCCATTCCGGGACTAGCGAAACAGAGCAGTACTTC
. | TRBJ1-6 | few | TRBV9 | CASSVAGHSLPLHF | TGTGCCAGCAGCGTAGCGGGACACTCTTTACCCCTCCACTTT
. | TRBJ2-5 | few | TRBV12-3/TRBV12-4 | CASSSGPETQYF | TGTGCCAGCAGTTCGGGGCCGGAGACCCAGTACTTC
. | TRBJ2-3 | few | TRBV7-9 | CASSLLQADTQYF | TGTGCCAGCAGCTTACTCCAGGCAGATACGCAGTATTTT
TRBD1 | TRBJ1-6 | many | TRBV9 | CASSVGTGDNSPLHF | TGTGCCAGCAGCGTCGGGACAGGGGACAATTCACCCCTCCACTTT
. | TRBJ1-5 | few | TRBV7-2 | CASSLGFGTNQPQHF | TGTGCCAGCAGCTTAGGCTTCGGGACCAATCAGCCCCAGCATTTT
. | TRBJ1-1 | few | TRBV5-8 | CASSLADRSTEAFF | TGTGCCAGCAGCTTGGCCGACAGAAGCACTGAAGCTTTCTTT
TRBD2 | TRBJ2-5 | few | TRBV10-3 | CATGDLSGGARETQYF | TGTGCCACCGGGGACTTGAGCGGGGGGGCTCGGGAGACCCAGTACTTC
. | TRBJ2-4 | many | TRBV2 | CASSDGQALNIQYF | TGTGCCAGCAGTGATGGGCAGGCGTTGAACATTCAGTACTTC
TRBD1 | TRBJ2-5 | many | TRBV18 | CASSQMTGGLETQYF | TGTGCCAGCTCACAAATGACAGGGGGCTTGGAGACCCAGTACTTC
. | TRBJ2-1 | . | TRBV3-1 | CASSQDSRGSSYNEQFF | TGTGCCAGCAGCCAAGATTCACGGGGGAGCTCCTACAATGAGCAGTTCTTC
TRBD1 | TRBJ1-1 | many | TRBV12-3/TRBV12-4 | CASSLRQGARAFF | TGTGCCAGCAGTTTAAGGCAGGGGGCGCGTGCTTTCTTT
. | TRBJ1-4 | many | TRBV11-2 | CASSLDQGNGEKLFF | TGTGCCAGCAGCTTAGATCAGGGAAATGGTGAAAAACTGTTTTTT
TRBD2 | TRBJ2-3 | many | TRBV20-1 | CSARDASGPGDTQYF | TGCAGTGCTAGAGACGCTAGCGGCCCTGGAGATACGCAGTATTTT
TRBD1 | TRBJ2-1 | many | TRBV11-3 | CASSSGQGGYNEQFF | TGTGCCAGCAGCTCGGGACAGGGGGGCTACAATGAGCAGTTCTTC
. | TRBJ2-7 | many | TRBV6-1 | CASSPGQLFPEQYF | TGTGCCAGCAGCCCAGGGCAGCTGTTCCCCGAGCAGTACTTC
. | TRBJ2-5 | . | TRBV19 | CASSMASRLETQYF | TGTGCCAGTAGTATGGCCAGCAGGCTGGAGACCCAGTACTTC